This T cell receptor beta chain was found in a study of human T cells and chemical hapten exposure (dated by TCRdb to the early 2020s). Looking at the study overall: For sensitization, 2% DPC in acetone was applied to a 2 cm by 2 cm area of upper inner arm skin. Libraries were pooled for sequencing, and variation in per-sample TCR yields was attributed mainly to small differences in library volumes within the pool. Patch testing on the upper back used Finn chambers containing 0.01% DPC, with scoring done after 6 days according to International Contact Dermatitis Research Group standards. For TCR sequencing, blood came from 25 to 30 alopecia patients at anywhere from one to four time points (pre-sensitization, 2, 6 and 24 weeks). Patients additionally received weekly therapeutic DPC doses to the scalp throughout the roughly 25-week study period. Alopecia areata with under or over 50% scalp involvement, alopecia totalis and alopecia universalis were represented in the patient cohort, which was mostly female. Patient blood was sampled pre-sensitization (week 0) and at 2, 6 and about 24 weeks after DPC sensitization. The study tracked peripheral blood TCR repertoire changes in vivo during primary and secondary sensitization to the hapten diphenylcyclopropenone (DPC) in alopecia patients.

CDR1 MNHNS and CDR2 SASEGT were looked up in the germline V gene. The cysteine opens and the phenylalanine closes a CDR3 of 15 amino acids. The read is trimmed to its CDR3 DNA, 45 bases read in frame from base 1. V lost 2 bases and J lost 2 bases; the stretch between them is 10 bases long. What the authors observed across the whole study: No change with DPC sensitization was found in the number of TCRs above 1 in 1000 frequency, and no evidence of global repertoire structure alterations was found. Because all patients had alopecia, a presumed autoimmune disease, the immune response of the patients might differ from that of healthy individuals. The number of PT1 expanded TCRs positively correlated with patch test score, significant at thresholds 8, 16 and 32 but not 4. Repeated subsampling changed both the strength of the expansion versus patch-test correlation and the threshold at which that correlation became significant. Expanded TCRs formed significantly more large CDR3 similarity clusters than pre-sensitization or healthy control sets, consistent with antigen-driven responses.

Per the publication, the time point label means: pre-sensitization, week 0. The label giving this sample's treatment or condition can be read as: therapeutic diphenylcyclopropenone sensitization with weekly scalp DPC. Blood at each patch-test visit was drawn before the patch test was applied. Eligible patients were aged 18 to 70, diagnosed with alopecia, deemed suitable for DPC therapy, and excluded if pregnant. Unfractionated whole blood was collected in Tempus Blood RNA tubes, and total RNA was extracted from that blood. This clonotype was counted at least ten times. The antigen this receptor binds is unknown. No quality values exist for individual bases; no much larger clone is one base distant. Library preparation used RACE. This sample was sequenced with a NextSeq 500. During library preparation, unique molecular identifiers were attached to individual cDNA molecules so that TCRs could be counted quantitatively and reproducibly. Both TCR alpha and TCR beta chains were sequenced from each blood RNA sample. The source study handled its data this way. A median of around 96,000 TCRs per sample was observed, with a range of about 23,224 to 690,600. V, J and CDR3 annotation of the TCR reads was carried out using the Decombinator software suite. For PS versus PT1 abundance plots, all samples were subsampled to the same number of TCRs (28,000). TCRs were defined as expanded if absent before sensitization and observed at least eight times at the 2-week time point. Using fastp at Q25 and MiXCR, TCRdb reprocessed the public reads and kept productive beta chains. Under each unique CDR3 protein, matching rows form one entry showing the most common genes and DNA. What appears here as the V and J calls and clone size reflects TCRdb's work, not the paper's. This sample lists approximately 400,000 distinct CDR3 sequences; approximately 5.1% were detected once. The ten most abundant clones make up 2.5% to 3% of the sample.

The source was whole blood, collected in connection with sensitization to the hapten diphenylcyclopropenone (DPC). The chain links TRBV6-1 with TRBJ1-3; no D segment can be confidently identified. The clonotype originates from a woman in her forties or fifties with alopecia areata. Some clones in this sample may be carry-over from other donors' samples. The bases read TGTGCCAGCAGTGAAATGGGAACAACTGGAAACACCATATATTTT. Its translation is CASSEMGTTGNTIYF.